What follows are 9 T cell receptor beta chains derived from one specimen sequenced in a study of T cell responses to AZD1222 COVID-19 vaccine (dated by TCRdb to 2020 to 2023). The meaning of the sample's time point label: baseline before first vaccination. The library was prepared using the immunoSEQ multiplex PCR assay. Entries here come from immuneACCESS through TCRdb and include only in-frame sequences with V and J called. Some clones fail to appear in such tables; in the studies checked, an unresolved V gene covers under half of the shortfall, and the cause of the remainder is unknown. The sample table contains roughly 190,000 clones; only one count was recorded for approximately 93% of them. About 3.9% of the sample is in the top ten clones. The material was peripheral blood, obtained on day 0 of AZD1222 vaccination. These receptors were taken from an adult in good health.

CDR3 coding DNA: TGTGCCAGCAGAATTGGGACAGCCAGATCTGTGGCTTTCTTT. Its protein product is CASRIGTARSVAFF. The rearrangement uses TRBV3-1 (or the pseudogene TRBV3-2) and TRBJ1-1, with 7 bases aligning to TRBD1. Trimming removed 6 bases from V and 11 bases from J; junction bases left unmatched: 15. Germline V gene lookup returns CDR1 LGHDT and CDR2 YNNKEL (reference sequence). The CDR3 length is 14 residues.

The V and J genes are TRBV7-2 and TRBJ1-5, with a possible D match to TRBD1 (5 bases). Germline V gene sequence: CDR1 SGHTA, CDR2 FQGNSA. The CDR3 contains 16 residues. Trimming pared 6 bases from V and 5 bases from J, leaving 20 bases between. CDR3 residues: CASSSYGAGNYQPQHF. The CDR3, as DNA: TGTGCCAGCAGTTCCTATGGGGCAGGGAATTATCAGCCCCAGCATTTT.

This clone showed up just once. As DNA, the CDR3 is TGTGCCAGCAGCTCAAGTTTTCAACTAGCGGGGGACGAGCAGTACTTC. Protein: CASSSSFQLAGDEQYF. The rearrangement joins TRBV7-2 to TRBJ2-7; 11 nucleotides align to TRBD2. CDR3 length equals 16 residues. Germline CDR1 reads SGHTA; CDR2 reads FQGNSA. The V gene end was trimmed by 4 bases and the J gene end by 5 bases; junction bases not matched to a gene: 10.

The chain employs TRBV5-1 and TRBJ2-1; D may be TRBD2 (6 bases). V lost 1 base, J lost 8 bases, and 13 bases lay in between. CDR1 is SGHRS and CDR2 is YFSETQ in the germline V gene. CDR3 length equals 14 residues. CDR3 amino acids: CASSLRLAIYEQFF. The CDR3 region has the DNA TGCGCCAGCAGCTTGCGTCTAGCGATCTATGAGCAGTTCTTC.

The genes are TRBV7-8 and TRBJ1-2; D is possibly TRBD1 (6 bases). The germline V and J ends were trimmed by 3 bases and 4 bases, with 24 bases remaining between them. The CDR3 has 18 residues. The V gene's germline CDR1 is SGHVS and CDR2 FQNEAQ. The CDR3 DNA follows: TGTGCCAGCAGCTTCCTATCCGTCAGGGGCACCACCCGCTATGGCTACACCTTC. Amino acids: CASSFLSVRGTTRYGYTF.

The chain employs TRBV6-5 and TRBJ1-6; perhaps TRBD1 as D (5 bases). CDR1 and CDR2 (germline): MNHEY, SVGAGI. The CDR3 covers 15 residues. Trimming cost V 6 bases and J 7 bases, with 16 bases left between them. The CDR3 region has the DNA TGTGCCAGCAGCCCAGACAGTCCCCAAAATTCACCCCTCCACTTT. This encodes CASSPDSPQNSPLHF.

The chain is built from TRBV4-1 and TRBJ1-5; 10 nucleotides match TRBD1. Losses at the gene ends were 0 bases for V and 6 bases for J; bases not matched to a gene: 2. CDR1 and CDR2 (germline): MGHRA, YSYEKL. CDR3 size: 15 residues. The CDR3 loop reads CASSQEGDRGQPQHF. DNA of the CDR3: TGCGCCAGCAGCCAAGAAGGGGACAGGGGTCAGCCCCAGCATTTT.

The chain is built from TRBV3-1 (or the pseudogene TRBV3-2) and TRBJ2-5; 10 bases are a match to TRBD2. The trim removed 0 bases at V and 7 bases at J, leaving 11 bases unmatched. Germline CDR1 reads LGHDT; CDR2 reads YNNKEL (reference sequence). The CDR3 covers 17 residues. CDR3 amino acids: CASSQDRLAGVRGTQYF. The CDR3 DNA is TGTGCCAGCAGCCAAGATCGCCTAGCGGGGGTCCGGGGGACCCAGTACTTC.

The chain uses TRBV25-1 and TRBJ1-1, with 8 bases that match TRBD1. The germline gives CDR1 MGHDK, CDR2 SYGVNS. This CDR3 spans 14 amino acids. The trim removed 6 bases at V and 6 bases at J, leaving 9 bases unmatched. CDR3 amino acids: CASRAQGDKAEAFF. For the CDR3, the DNA is TGTGCCAGCAGGGCACAGGGGGACAAGGCTGAAGCTTTCTTT.